The source of this T cell receptor beta chain is a study of blood T cell repertoires in COVID-19. Overall study: From the United States, Italy and Spain came samples of acute and convalescent COVID-19.

Per germline, CDR1 SGHDT and CDR2 YYEEEE. This CDR3 is built from 15 residues. Trimming cost V 3 bases and J 5 bases, with 15 bases left between them. Seattle participants joined during active infection and were tracked over time. Profiling relied on immunoSEQ multiplex PCR, and the TCRdb table lists in-frame clones only, not all of them. The repertoire holds some 290,000 clones, with 90% as singletons. The chain is built from TRBV5-6 and TRBJ2-1; D perhaps matches TRBD2 (5 bases). Material for sequencing was peripheral blood. This clonotype was obtained from a woman aged 35 to 49 with COVID-19, enrolled during active disease. The CDR3 bases are TGTGCCAGCAGCTCCCCGGCTAGCAGAAACAATGAGCAGTTCTTC. Its translation is CASSSPASRNNEQFF.